These 28 T cell receptor beta chains share one sample of origin, sequenced in a study of T cell responses to AZD1222 COVID-19 vaccine. TCRdb's table, derived via immunoSEQ multiplex PCR, lists solely in-frame clones and lacks some. This table has 150,000 to 200,000 clones, roughly 92% appearing once. The input for sequencing was peripheral blood, taken 28 days after the second AZD1222 dose. The receptors stem from an adult who received the AZD1222 COVID-19 vaccine.

As to this clone: Relative to the germline gene, one junction end is altered; a read error may explain this. This chain joins TRBV19 and TRBJ2-5; the match to TRBD1 covers 11 bases. The germline V gene has CDR1 LNHDA and CDR2 SQIVND (reference sequence). The CDR3 totals 16 residues. This CDR3 reads CASSLRSGQGASPRDF. CDR3 nucleotide sequence: TGTGCCAGTAGCCTCCGTTCCGGACAGGGGGCTTCCCCTAGAGACTTC.

V and J are TRBV2 and TRBJ2-1, with TRBD2 matching 7 bases. Germline trimming cut 4 bases from V and 7 bases from J; bases unmatched to any gene: 10. The germline CDR1 and CDR2 sequences are SNHLY and FYNNEI. This CDR3 spans 15 amino acids. CDR3 nucleotide sequence: TGTGCCAGCAGTGGATCGGCGGGAGTGGGGAATGAGCAGTTCTTC. It encodes CASSGSAGVGNEQFF. The full variable domain, in which reference TRBV2 and TRBJ2-1 provide the parts outside the CDR3, is EPEVTQTPSHQVTQMGQEVILRCVPISNHLYFYWYRQILGQKVEFLVSFYNNEISEKSEIFDDQFSVERPDGSNFTLKIRSTKLEDSAMYFCASSGSAGVGNEQFFGPGTRLTVL.

The chain carries TRBV7-6 and TRBJ1-1, with D hard to call. The germline V gene encodes CDR1 SGHVS and CDR2 FNYEAQ. V was pared by 1 base and J by 0 bases, with 6 bases between. The CDR3 loop spans 14 amino acids. The CDR3 sequence is CASSLGDLNTEAFF. The CDR3 bases are TGTGCCAGCAGCTTAGGGGATCTGAACACTGAAGCTTTCTTT.

DNA for the CDR3: TGTGCCAGCAGTGAACAAGCTCACTATGGCTACACCTTC. It is translated as CASSEQAHYGYTF. The rearrangement uses TRBV6-1 and TRBJ1-2; D is unresolved. The CDR3 contains 13 residues. In germline, CDR1 is MNHNS, CDR2 SASEGT. Trimming left V 2 bases short and J 3 bases short, with 7 bases between.

The chain is built from TRBV28 and TRBJ1-5; D gene unclear. This CDR3 is 15 amino acids long. Trimming shortened V by 2 bases and J by 4 bases, and 12 bases separated the two germline ends. Per the germline V gene, CDR1 is MDHEN and CDR2 is SYDVKM. CDR3: CASSLGSRGNQPQHF. The CDR3 DNA reads as TGTGCCAGCAGTTTAGGGTCTCGGGGAAATCAGCCCCAGCATTTT.

The gene calls are TRBV5-5 and TRBJ2-7; D gene ambiguous. In germline, CDR1 is SGHKS, CDR2 YYEKEE (reference sequence). CDR3 length: 17 amino acids. V lost 4 bases and J lost 3, with 23 bases in between. The CDR3, as DNA: TGTGCCAGCAGCGCGCGACTTTGGGCCTCGAATAACTACGAGCAGTACTTC. Protein product: CASSARLWASNNYEQYF. Looking up the rest from reference TRBV5-5 and TRBJ2-7 gives the full variable domain: DAGVTQSPTHLIKTRGQQVTLRCSPISGHKSVSWYQQVLGQGPQFIFQYYEKEERGRGNFPDRFSARQFPNYSSELNVNALLLGDSALYLCASSARLWASNNYEQYFGPGTRLTVT.

The chain is built from TRBV27 and TRBJ2-5; TRBD1 might be the D (6 bases). V lost 7 bases to trimming and J lost 12 bases, with 18 bases between them. CDR1 and CDR2 from the germline V gene are MNHEY and SMNVEV (reference sequence). The CDR3 has 12 residues. DNA for the CDR3: TGTGCCAGCAACAGGGCACGGGTTGTGGAGTACTTC. Its protein is CASNRARVVEYF.

V usage is TRBV13 and J usage is TRBJ2-1; perhaps TRBD1 as D (6 bases). Germline loops: CDR1 PRHDT, CDR2 FYEKMQ (reference sequence). The CDR3 has 16 amino acids. The V and J ends lost 4 bases and 0 bases respectively, with 13 bases between them. CDR3: CASSSSLRGSYNEQFF. The CDR3 nucleotides read TGTGCCAGCAGCTCATCCCTCAGGGGCTCCTACAATGAGCAGTTCTTC.

The genes are TRBV7-3 and TRBJ1-1; D may be TRBD1 (6 bases). With 5 bases removed from V and 5 bases from J, the gap between germline ends came to 12 bases. Looked up from germline, CDR1 is SGHTA and CDR2 is FQGTGA. CDR3 size: 13 residues. The CDR3 reads CASSRIGQTEAFF. CDR3 coding DNA: TGTGCCAGCAGCCGCATCGGACAGACTGAAGCTTTCTTT. The full variable domain, rest sourced from reference TRBV7-3 and TRBJ1-1, is GAGVSQTPSNKVTEKGKYVELRCDPISGHTALYWYRQSLGQGPEFLIYFQGTGAADDSGLPNDRFFAVRPEGSVSTLKIQRTERGDSAVYLCASSRIGQTEAFFGQGTRLTVV.

The V gene is TRBV6-6, the J gene TRBJ2-7, with 7 bases identical to TRBD1. This CDR3 is 14 amino acids long. J gave up 2 bases and V 6 bases, and 7 bases lay outside the gene matches. From germline, CDR1 is MNHNY and CDR2 SVGAGI (reference sequence). The CDR3 sequence: CASRTGVGTYEQYF. The DNA of the CDR3 is TGTGCCAGCAGAACAGGGGTAGGGACCTACGAGCAGTACTTC.

The chain uses TRBV9 and TRBJ2-5; D unclear. Between the trimmed V and J ends, which lost 2 bases and 1 base, there was a span of 6 bases. The CDR3 contains 13 residues. Germline values: CDR1 SGDLS, CDR2 YYNGEE. The CDR3 coding sequence is TGTGCCAGCAGCGTCAACGGCCAAGAGACCCAGTACTTC. It translates to CASSVNGQETQYF.

This chain connects TRBV6-2 or TRBV6-3 to TRBJ1-1, with 7 bases that match TRBD1. Losses at the gene ends were 6 bases for V and 8 bases for J; bases not matched to a gene: 12. The CDR3 sequence is 14 residues long. CDR1 is MNHEY, CDR2 SVGEGT, per germline. The CDR3 protein is CASSRQGGLEEAFF. CDR3 sequence (DNA): TGTGCCAGCAGCCGACAGGGAGGATTGGAAGAAGCTTTCTTT.

The chain is built from TRBV18 and TRBJ2-2, with 7 nucleotides matching TRBD2. V trimming: 3 bases; J trimming: 3 bases; junction bases outside the gene matches: 7. Germline lookup yields CDR1 KGHSH and CDR2 LQKENI. The CDR3 length is 16 residues. The CDR3 reads CASSPPGRPDTGELFF. In DNA, the CDR3 is TGTGCCAGCTCACCCCCCGGGAGGCCCGACACCGGGGAGCTGTTTTTT.

The V gene is TRBV6-2 or TRBV6-3, the J gene TRBJ2-1, with D hard to call. Trimming left V 6 bases short and J 6 bases short, with 12 bases between. This CDR3 comprises 13 residues. Per germline, CDR1 MNHEY and CDR2 SVGEGT. CDR3 amino acids: CASSSRALNEQFF. As DNA, the CDR3 is TGTGCCAGCAGCTCTAGGGCGCTCAATGAGCAGTTCTTC.

The V gene is TRBV18, the J gene TRBJ2-1, with D unclear. The germline V gene has CDR1 KGHSH and CDR2 LQKENI. Trimming pared 1 base from V and 8 bases from J, leaving 9 bases between. This CDR3 contains 13 residues. This chain's CDR3 is CASSPQFLDEQFF. CDR3 bases: TGTGCCAGCTCACCACAGTTCTTGGATGAGCAGTTCTTC.

J is TRBJ2-1 and V is TRBV7-9; D remains unclear. The V end was cut by 5 bases, the J end by 5 bases, with 13 bases between. Germline CDR1 is SEHNR and CDR2 is FQNEAQ (reference sequence). The CDR3 contains 14 residues. Here the CDR3 DNA reads TGTGCCAGCAGCCGGGTTTCGTTAAACAATGAGCAGTTCTTC. The encoded protein is CASSRVSLNNEQFF. The full variable domain, rest sourced from reference TRBV7-9 and TRBJ2-1, is DTGVSQNPRHKITKRGQNVTFRCDPISEHNRLYWYRQTLGQGPEFLTYFQNEAQLEKSRLLSDRFSAERPKGSFSTLEIQRTEQGDSAMYLCASSRVSLNNEQFFGPGTRLTVL.

The chain has TRBV6-5 and TRBJ1-1; D gene uncertain. The V gene's germline CDR1 is MNHEY and CDR2 SVGAGI. The CDR3 has 13 residues. The germline V and J ends were trimmed by 7 bases and 3 bases, with 12 bases remaining between them. This chain's CDR3 is CASTPGWDTEAFF. The CDR3, as DNA: TGTGCCAGCACGCCCGGGTGGGACACTGAAGCTTTCTTT.

The chain is built from TRBV7-2 and TRBJ1-1; D perhaps matches TRBD1 (5 bases). The germline V and J ends were trimmed by 1 base and 6 bases, with 9 bases remaining between them. The CDR3 sequence is 13 residues long. CDR1 and CDR2 from the germline V gene are SGHTA and FQGNSA. The CDR3 loop reads CASSLEQVSEAFF. CDR3 nucleotide sequence: TGTGCCAGCAGCTTAGAACAGGTCTCTGAAGCTTTCTTT.

Only one count was recorded for this clone. The CDR3 loop reads CASSYWDRRNYGYTF. The CDR3 bases are TGTGCCAGTAGTTACTGGGACAGGAGAAACTATGGCTACACCTTC. The V and J genes are TRBV19 and TRBJ1-2; 8 bases line up with TRBD1. The V segment lost 5 bases and the J segment 2 bases; nucleotides outside the gene matches: 7. The CDR3 totals 15 residues. Germline values: CDR1 LNHDA, CDR2 SQIVND (reference sequence). Together with reference TRBV19 and TRBJ1-2, the CDR3 gives the full variable domain: DGGITQSPKYLFRKEGQNVTLSCEQNLNHDAMYWYRQDPGQGLRLIYYSQIVNDFQKGDIAEGYSVSREKKESFPLTVTSAQKNPTAFYLCASSYWDRRNYGYTFGSGTRLTVV.

The chain is built from TRBV6-1 and TRBJ1-5; D possibly corresponds to TRBD1 (6 bases). Germline CDR1 and CDR2: MNHNS and SASEGT. Trimming took 2 bases from V and 1 from J, leaving 9 bases between them. This CDR3 comprises 15 residues. The CDR3 spells CASSEKGQSNQPQHF. The CDR3 bases are TGTGCCAGCAGTGAAAAAGGACAGAGCAATCAGCCCCAGCATTTT.

The chain is built from TRBV6-5 and TRBJ2-2, with TRBD1 matching 9 bases. In germline, CDR1 is MNHEY, CDR2 SVGAGI. J gave up 0 bases and V 7 bases, and 3 bases lay outside the gene matches. The CDR3 covers 15 residues. The CDR3 region is CASIRTGANTGELFF. The CDR3 nucleotides are TGTGCCAGCATCAGGACAGGGGCGAACACCGGGGAGCTGTTTTTT.

The gene calls are TRBV9 and TRBJ2-1; maybe TRBD2 (5 bases). V was pared by 3 bases and J by 6 bases, with 10 bases between. CDR1 and CDR2 from the germline V gene are SGDLS and YYNGEE. The CDR3 sequence is 13 residues long. CDR3 amino acids: CASSAGVSNEQFF. CDR3 DNA: TGTGCCAGCAGCGCCGGGGTTTCCAATGAGCAGTTCTTC.

V gene TRBV27 combines with J gene TRBJ1-1; D perhaps matches TRBD1 (5 bases). V lost 6 bases to trimming and J lost 3 bases, with 14 bases between them. Germline lookup yields CDR1 MNHEY and CDR2 SMNVEV (reference sequence). The CDR3 runs to 14 residues. The chain's CDR3 is CASSPRGGDTEAFF. As DNA, the CDR3 is TGTGCCAGCAGCCCCCGTGGGGGGGACACTGAAGCTTTCTTT.

The chain combines TRBV18 with TRBJ2-5, with D perhaps matching TRBD2 (6 bases). The germline V gene has CDR1 KGHSH and CDR2 LQKENI. V was cut by 6 bases and J by 1 base, with 12 bases left in between. This CDR3 region has 14 residues. The CDR3 DNA reads TGTGCCAGCTCCCAACTAGCCTCCCAAGAGACCCAGTACTTC. Translation gives CASSQLASQETQYF.

The V call is TRBV28, the J call TRBJ2-3; 13 nucleotides line up with TRBD2. V trimming: 4 bases; J trimming: 4 bases; junction bases outside the gene matches: 14. Germline lookup yields CDR1 MDHEN and CDR2 SYDVKM. The CDR3 is 19 residues long. The CDR3 bases are TGTGCCAGCAGTTCGGGAGGGACTAGCGGGACCCGACGGCCAGATACGCAGTATTTT. Encoded protein: CASSSGGTSGTRRPDTQYF.

V is TRBV29-1 and J is TRBJ2-3; 7 bases match TRBD1. J was trimmed by 4 bases and V by 4 bases; bases with no gene match: 5. This CDR3 has 13 residues. Germline loops: CDR1 SQVTM, CDR2 ANQGSEA. The CDR3 region is CSVATGPADTQYF. The CDR3, as DNA: TGCAGCGTTGCGACAGGGCCGGCAGATACGCAGTATTTT.

The chain joins TRBV10-1 to TRBJ2-7; D is perhaps TRBD1 (5 bases). The CDR3 is 14 amino acids. CDR1 WNHNN and CDR2 SYGVQD come from the germline V gene (reference sequence). V lost 0 bases, J lost 7 bases, and 13 bases lay in between. DNA for the CDR3: TGCGCCAGCAGTGAGTCGACGGTTGCAGGGGAGCAGTACTTC. It encodes CASSESTVAGEQYF.

V is TRBV29-1 and J is TRBJ2-5; D may be TRBD2 (5 bases). CDR3 length: 13 amino acids. Germline V gene data show CDR1 as SQVTM and CDR2 as ANQGSEA. Trimming took 5 bases from V and 5 from J, leaving 15 bases between them. CDR3 sequence: CSVNEGLGETQYF. CDR3 nucleotide sequence: TGCAGCGTTAATGAGGGATTAGGGGAGACCCAGTACTTC.